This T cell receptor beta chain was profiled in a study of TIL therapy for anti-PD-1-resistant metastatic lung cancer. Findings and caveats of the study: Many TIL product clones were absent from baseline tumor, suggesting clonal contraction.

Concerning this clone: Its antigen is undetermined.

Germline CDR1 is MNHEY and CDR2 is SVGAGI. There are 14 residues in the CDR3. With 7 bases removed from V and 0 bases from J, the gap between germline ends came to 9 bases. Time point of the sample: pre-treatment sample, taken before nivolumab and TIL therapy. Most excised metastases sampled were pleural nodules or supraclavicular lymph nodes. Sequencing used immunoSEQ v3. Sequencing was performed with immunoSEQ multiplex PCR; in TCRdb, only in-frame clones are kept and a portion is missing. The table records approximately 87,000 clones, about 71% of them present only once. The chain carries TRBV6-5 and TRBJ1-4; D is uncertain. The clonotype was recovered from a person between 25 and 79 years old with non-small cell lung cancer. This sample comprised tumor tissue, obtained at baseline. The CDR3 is CASNVGATNEKLFF. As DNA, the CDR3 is TGTGCCAGCAACGTCGGGGCAACTAATGAAAAACTGTTTTTT.